The 12 T cell receptor beta chains below come from one sample, sequenced in a study of T cell clonality in common variable immunodeficiency. Sequenced by immunoSEQ multiplex PCR; TCRdb stores in-frame clones only, minus some. The sample holds tens of thousands of clones, and no clone turns up only once. The sample taken for sequencing was peripheral blood mononuclear cells. The receptors were gathered from a person aged 18-70 years in good health.

Only a few counts were recorded for this clone. The CDR3 end is not reached by the read, which stops 3 residues before it; the germline J gene fills it in. J is TRBJ2-7 and V is TRBV7-6; 8 bases fit TRBD2. The CDR3 is made up of 14 amino acids. The ends lost 5 bases at V and 0 bases at J; junction bases unmatched: 3. Germline V gives CDR1 SGHVS, CDR2 FNYEAQ. CDR3 region: CASSTGTSSYEQYF. CDR3 DNA, as far as it was read: TGTGCCAGCAGCACCGGGACTAGCTCCTACGAG.

This clone has a count of ten or more. The missing CDR3 end, 3 residues past where the read stops, is filled in from the germline J gene. The chain uses TRBV12-3 or TRBV12-4 and TRBJ2-7; the D gene is possibly TRBD1 (6 bases). The CDR3 is made up of 13 amino acids. V was clipped by 6 bases and J by 2 bases, with 11 bases between them. CDR3 residues: CASRTDSAYEQYF. The covered CDR3 bases are TGTGCCAGCAGAACGGACAGTGCCTACGAG.

This clone has at least ten counts. The read terminates 3 residues ahead of where the CDR3 ends, so the germline J gene completes it. V is TRBV7-3 and J is TRBJ1-2, with TRBD1 matching 8 bases. The germline CDR1 and CDR2 sequences are SGHTA and FQGTGA. Losses at the gene ends were 9 bases for V and 0 bases for J; bases not matched to a gene: 3. CDR3 length equals 13 residues. CDR3 residues: CASSQGANYGYTF. The CDR3 bases that were read are TGTGCCAGTTCACAGGGGGCTAACTATGGC.

This clone was observed a few times. The DNA ends 3 residues before the CDR3 does, and the rest of the CDR3 is filled in from the germline J gene. The V gene is TRBV7-9, the J gene TRBJ1-3; a weak D match, TRBD1 (5 bases). V was pared by 6 bases and J by 4 bases, with 16 bases between. Germline assignment: CDR1 SEHNR and CDR2 FQNEAQ (reference sequence). The CDR3 sequence is 15 residues long. This CDR3 is CASRNQGTQGNTIYF. The CDR3 DNA, read in part, is TGTGCCAGCAGAAACCAGGGAACCCAAGGAAACACC.

This clone appeared many times. With the read ending 3 residues before the CDR3 end, the germline J gene is used to fill in that end. The chain combines TRBV6-2 or TRBV6-3 with TRBJ1-6; a weak D match, TRBD1 (6 bases). V lost 6 bases, J lost 0 bases, and 9 bases lay in between. The CDR3 length is 15 residues. The germline V gene encodes CDR1 MNHEY and CDR2 SVGEGT. The CDR3 here is CASRWTDSYNSPLHF. The sequenced part of the CDR3 DNA is TGTGCCAGCAGGTGGACAGACTCCTATAATTCACCC.

This clone has ten or more counts. The read halts 3 residues ahead of the CDR3 end, with the missing end drawn from the germline J gene. The gene calls are TRBV6-2 or TRBV6-3 and TRBJ1-2, with D tentatively TRBD1 (6 bases). Trimming left V 6 bases short and J 6 bases short, with 14 bases between. CDR3 length: 13 residues. In germline, CDR1 is MNHEY, CDR2 SVGEGT. The CDR3 DNA, read in part, is TGTGCCAGCAGCAAACAGGGTCGGGATGGC. It encodes CASSKQGRDG. The CDR3 reads in full as CASSKQGRDGYTF.

This clone was seen ten or more times. The CDR3: CASSSRGGVRAYEQYF. The CDR3 bases that were read are TGTGCCAGCAGTTCCAGAGGGGGGGTGAGAGCCTACGAG. This rearrangement joins TRBV28 to TRBJ2-7, with D perhaps matching TRBD2 (7 bases). The read stops 3 residues short of the end of the CDR3; the missing end is completed from the germline J gene. Germline V gene data show CDR1 as MDHEN and CDR2 as SYDVKM. The CDR3 has 16 amino acids. V lost 4 bases to trimming and J lost 2 bases, with 18 bases between them.

Comment on this clone: Read sequence stops 3 residues before the CDR3 end, and the germline J gene provides the missing end. The chain uses TRBV7-6 and TRBJ1-2; D is unresolved. The CDR3 length is 11 residues. CDR1 SGHVS and CDR2 FNYEAQ come from the germline V gene. CDR3 protein: CASRTPGDYTF. Incomplete CDR3 DNA: TGTGCCAGCCGTACTCCAGGAGAC.

This clone was recorded at least ten times. CDR3 loop: CSARDPRTGGTYEQYF. The covered CDR3 bases are TGCAGTGCTAGAGATCCTAGGACAGGAGGGACCTACGAG. The genes are TRBV20-1 and TRBJ2-7, with TRBD1 as a possible D gene (7 bases). The read comes to an end 3 residues before the CDR3 does, leaving the germline J gene to fill in the end. Deletions cut 0 bases from V and 2 bases from J, with 17 bases between. The V gene's germline CDR1 is DFQATT and CDR2 SNEGSKA (reference sequence). The CDR3 totals 16 residues.

This clone was seen ten or more times. The CDR3 end lies 3 residues beyond the end of the read and is filled in from the germline J gene. V is TRBV28 and J is TRBJ1-1; weak D call: TRBD1 (5 bases). V was trimmed by 1 base and J by 6 bases, leaving 18 bases between them. Germline V gives CDR1 MDHEN, CDR2 SYDVKM. The CDR3 has 16 amino acids. The DNA read from the CDR3 is TGTGCCAGCAGTTTATTAAGGGGCGGGGGGAGGCCTGAA. Translation: CASSLLRGGGRPE. The full CDR3 protein reads CASSLLRGGGRPEAFF.

This clone was seen only a few times. The sequence runs out 3 residues before the end of the CDR3; the remainder is reconstructed from the germline J gene. This chain joins TRBV5-1 and TRBJ2-3; possibly TRBD2 for D (5 bases). Germline lookup yields CDR1 SGHRS and CDR2 YFSETQ. The CDR3 sequence is 13 residues long. The CDR3 protein is CASSFGSVETQYF. The part of the CDR3 DNA that was read is TGCGCCAGCAGCTTTGGTAGCGTGGAGACG.

This clone has at least ten counts. The read falls 3 residues short of the CDR3 end, and the missing part is taken from the germline J gene. This sequence joins TRBV24-1 and TRBJ2-2; D is ambiguous. Germline CDR1 and CDR2: KGHDR and SFDVKD. V lost 4 bases, J lost 6 bases, and 5 bases lay in between. The CDR3 is 12 amino acids. The sequenced CDR3 bases are TGTGCCACCAGTGAACACCCCGGGGAG. Translating gives CATSEHPGE. The CDR3 in full is CATSEHPGELFF.